This T cell receptor beta chain was captured in a study of T cell responses to AZD1222 COVID-19 vaccine (dated by TCRdb to about 2021). With regard to the full study: AZD1222 recipients with second doses at about 4 weeks or about 12 weeks were pooled, because spike-specific TCR depth and breadth did not differ between schedules. Trial participants were enrolled by age into subgroups of 18-55, 56-69 and 70-plus years, and approximately 150, 30 and 60 TCR-sequenced participants, respectively, were included in these subgroups. A total of approximately 240 trial participants underwent TCR sequencing, of whom approximately 210 received two doses of AZD1222 and around 25 received two doses of the MenACWY control vaccine.

To note about this clone: The specificity of this receptor is unknown. Qualities for individual bases were not recorded, and no much larger clone is one base off.

This sample's time point label indicates: baseline before first vaccination. Vaccinee samples came from UK trials COV001 and COV002, including a single-blind randomized controlled phase 2/3 trial of AZD1222 (ChAdOx1 nCoV-19) in healthy adults. For TCRbeta chain sequencing, PBMC samples from trial participants were taken at day 0 and at day 28 after the second dose. The CDR3 regions of human TCRbeta chains were analyzed by immunosequencing. The paper's data handling went like this. Repertoire TCRs were matched against a reference library of SARS-CoV-2-specific TCRs generated with the MIRA antigen-specificity platform. Breadth meant the fraction of unique TCRs that were SARS-CoV-2-associated, whereas depth meant the fraction of total T cells that were SARS-CoV-2-associated. Using the MIRA data, each spike-specific TCR was mapped to the spike region that the TCR reacts to and placed in a CD4 or CD8 class. Log10-transformed breadth and depth values were compared by one-way ANOVA with Sidak's multiple comparisons tests. This immuneACCESS table, as held by TCRdb, lists in-frame sequences with V and J called but not all clones. Of the missing ones, under half trace to an unresolved V gene in checked studies; the others have no known cause. V and J calls and clone size are copied from that table; D and trimming were computed from the DNA. The sample has over 130,000 clones on record, roughly 94% of them singletons. The top ten constitute 1.3% of the sample.

What the authors observed across the whole study: Nearly half of unique spike-specific TCRs reportedly recognized epitopes outside regions mutated in the B.1.351 and B.1.1.7 variants. Participants were mostly white British and included more females than males, and it was suggested by the authors that clonal diversity may have been underestimated. Because no day 14 peak-response samples were available, repertoires were characterized only after the peak T cell response. Spike-specific TCR breadth and depth rose significantly after two AZD1222 doses compared with day 0 and with MenACWY recipients. The 56-69-year group was small, and its depth increase did not reach significance, likely because of low power. Vaccine-associated CD4 TCRs spanned the whole spike protein, with dominant responses in regions 160-218 and 743-854. Only a handful of AZD1222 recipients were SARS-CoV-2 seropositive at baseline, limiting conclusions about previously exposed vaccinees.

V trim: 1 base; J trim: 4 bases; unmatched bases: 1. The CDR3 measures 14 amino acids from cysteine to phenylalanine. The DNA shown is the 42-base CDR3, in frame from base 1. The receptor chain draws on TRBV23-1 and TRBJ1-1, and TRBD1 matches 9 of the central bases. TRBV23-1 is an open reading frame whose function is uncertain. The clonotype originates from an adult in good health. Material: peripheral blood, obtained on day 0 of AZD1222 vaccination. CDR3 loop: CASSQWTGVTEAFF. Here is the DNA: TGCGCCAGCAGTCAATGGACAGGGGTCACTGAAGCTTTCTTT.